This T cell receptor (beta chain) was recovered during a study of T-cell memory formation after mild COVID-19. TCRdb ran MiXCR on the 5' RACE reads and lists one entry per CDR3 protein. Of about 270,000 distinct CDR3 sequences detected, 15% appear once; the ten largest clones hold under 2.5%. Germline V gene lookup returns CDR1 SGHRS and CDR2 YFSETQ. Trimming stripped 0 bases from V and 2 bases from J, with 9 bases between. This CDR3 is built from 15 residues. In this sample, this clonotype turned up many times. The chain has TRBV5-1 and TRBJ2-1; the D call may be TRBD1 or TRBD2 (6 bases each). The origin of this receptor is an adult woman who had mild COVID-19 (a few samples of this study predate the infection). Cell type and time point are not known. Sample: PBMCs or a T cell subset sorted from them (not recorded which). This chain's CDR3 is CASSLAGAAYNEQFF. The CDR3 DNA follows: TGCGCCAGCAGCTTGGCGGGGGCCGCCTACAATGAGCAGTTCTTC.